The following is a TCR beta chain sequence with its context. Germline V gene data show CDR1 as ENHRY and CDR2 as SYGVKD. This CDR3 is built from 13 residues. V gave up 0 bases and J gave up 8 bases, with 7 bases separating them. The data belong to a study of blood T cells in healthy people across ages. Sample-barcoded 5' priming and a J-beta primer mix drove a second PCR of roughly 7 to 11 cycles. TCRdb reprocessed the 5' RACE reads with MiXCR, giving one entry per CDR3 protein. This repertoire shows 700,000 to 850,000 distinct CDR3 sequences, 35% to 40% found once; its top ten account for approximately 13%.

The receptor was isolated from a young man in good health. This chain joins TRBV10-3 and TRBJ1-4; D remains unclear. Material: blood. Written as DNA, the CDR3 is TGTGCCATCAGTGAGTCCCTGAGGGAAAAACTGTTTTTT. Its translation is CAISESLREKLFF.